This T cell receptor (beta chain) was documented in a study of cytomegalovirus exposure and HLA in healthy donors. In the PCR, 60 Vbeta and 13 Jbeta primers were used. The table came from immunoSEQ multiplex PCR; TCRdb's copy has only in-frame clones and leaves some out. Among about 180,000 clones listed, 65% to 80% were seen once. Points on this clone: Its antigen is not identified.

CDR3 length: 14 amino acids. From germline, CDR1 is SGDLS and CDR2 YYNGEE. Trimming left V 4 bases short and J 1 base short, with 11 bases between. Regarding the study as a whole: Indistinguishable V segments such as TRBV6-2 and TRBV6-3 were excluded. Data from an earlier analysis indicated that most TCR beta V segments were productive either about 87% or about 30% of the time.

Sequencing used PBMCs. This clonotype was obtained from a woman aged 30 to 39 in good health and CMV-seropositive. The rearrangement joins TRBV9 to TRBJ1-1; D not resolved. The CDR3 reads CASSFLTGNTEAFF. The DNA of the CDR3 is TGTGCCAGCAGCTTCCTGACGGGGAACACTGAAGCTTTCTTT.